The rows below give T cell receptor beta chains drawn from one sample of a study of T cell changes during pregnancy in multiple sclerosis. Clones were read by immunoSEQ multiplex PCR, and TCRdb kept only the in-frame ones, dropping some. This sample carries 18,000 or so clones, around 87% of them seen once, and the ten largest clones take approximately 13%. The sequencing here drew on CD8+ T cells from peripheral blood mononuclear cells, taken in the third trimester of pregnancy. The receptors here all came from a female donor in good health, enrolled as a control in a pregnancy study. CDR3s include the opening cysteine and the closing phenylalanine or tryptophan. A D gene is named only where the DNA matches it firmly.

d_gene	v_gene	j_gene	CDR3aa
TRBD2	TRBV14	TRBJ2-1	CASSQAIGSGREQFF
.	TRBV6-1	TRBJ2-7	CASSEGQGVYEQYF
TRBD1	TRBV19	TRBJ2-3	CASSIWTGGTDTQYF
.	TRBV6-5	TRBJ2-7	CASSYSVGGEQYF
.	TRBV27	TRBJ1-5	CASSLSAVNQPQHF
TRBD2	TRBV4-1	TRBJ2-7	CASSQGGDGTSGVYEQYF
.	TRBV5-6	TRBJ1-2	CASSLGQTSKGGYTF
.	TRBV9	TRBJ2-3	CASSVAWGTYTDTQYF
TRBD2	TRBV4-1	TRBJ2-1	CASSQGGPWLAGSNEQFF
TRBD2	TRBV28	TRBJ2-7	CATRGTGGSHEQYF
TRBD2	TRBV27	TRBJ2-1	CASRLAGGTYNEQFF
TRBD2	TRBV4-2	TRBJ2-5	CASSQEPSGGSETQYF
TRBD1	TRBV4-1	TRBJ1-6	CASSLGQGVYSPLHF
.	TRBV27	TRBJ2-3	CASGLSTDTQYF
TRBD2	TRBV6-1	TRBJ2-1	CASSEPSGYNEQFF
.	TRBV11-2	TRBJ2-7	CASSLAPSYEQYF
TRBD2	TRBV6-4	TRBJ2-5	CASSEVAGGQETQYF
TRBD1	TRBV25-1	TRBJ1-2	CASSEYPGGPNYGYTF
.	TRBV6-5	TRBJ2-3	CASTEWGTLTDTQYF
.	TRBV4-1	TRBJ1-4	CASSQAAGGGEKLFF
TRBD2	TRBV19	TRBJ2-1	CASSVSGLADFWNEQFF
TRBD1	TRBV19	TRBJ1-2	CASSPGGPGYTF
TRBD2	TRBV7-9	TRBJ2-7	CASSLSGGGEQYF
.	TRBV27	TRBJ1-1	CASRFSGGDTEAFF
TRBD1	TRBV7-9	.	CASSLIAGWDSYEQYF
.	TRBV2	TRBJ2-5	CASSEEGQMYKETQYF
.	TRBV5-8	TRBJ1-1	CASSYRGTMNTEAFF
.	TRBV28	TRBJ2-3	CASSSDGSGTDTQYF
.	TRBV12-5	TRBJ2-1	CASGLSGNEQFF
.	TRBV9	TRBJ2-3	CASSVSGGASTDTQYF
TRBD1	TRBV5-6	TRBJ1-2	CASSWEQGAAYGYTF
TRBD2	TRBV7-9	TRBJ2-1	CASSLAGGTVF
.	TRBV25-1	TRBJ2-1	CASSSSSYNEQFF
TRBD2	TRBV9	TRBJ2-7	CASSVVAGGPYEQYF
TRBD2	TRBV14	TRBJ2-5	CASSHQTSVQETQYF
TRBD2	TRBV27	TRBJ2-7	CASSLGLASYEQYF
.	TRBV19	TRBJ2-5	CASSFNLQETQYF
.	TRBV19	TRBJ2-1	CASKRGYNEQFF
.	TRBV28	TRBJ1-3	CASSFWDLPGNTIYF
.	TRBV23-1	TRBJ2-1	CASSQVCGSNNEQFF
TRBD2	TRBV2	TRBJ2-3	CASSPGLSTDTQYF
TRBD1	TRBV4-1	TRBJ1-5	CASRDNTGGNQPQHF
TRBD2	TRBV5-4	TRBJ2-1	CASSPPTSGRGYNEQFF
TRBD1	TRBV27	TRBJ1-2	CASGDRVPGYTF
.	TRBV28	TRBJ2-7	CASSWGTSSYEQYF
.	TRBV7-9	TRBJ1-5	CASSLDGFNQPQHF
TRBD1	TRBV6-1	TRBJ2-3	CASSEARGPDTQYF
TRBD1	TRBV6-5	TRBJ1-3	CASSRNRGLGNTIYF
.	TRBV7-2	TRBJ2-1	CASSLRSGTGDQFF
.	TRBV19	TRBJ1-1	CASRRGPNTEAFF
TRBD1	TRBV28	TRBJ2-2	CASSLTGGGGELFF
.	TRBV6-5	TRBJ1-2	CASTSTPTNYGYTF
.	TRBV7-9	TRBJ1-2	CASSPGSVGGVNYGYTF